This T cell receptor beta chain derives from a study of shared clonotypes between healthy human individuals. Study-wide results and caveats: It was the non-shared clonotypes that had lower generation probabilities than clonotypes shared by all four donors.

Measured with immunoSEQ multiplex PCR; TCRdb has only the in-frame clones, and not every one. The repertoire has about 610,000 clones, roughly 96% of them found once; the top ten carry less than 0.12%. CDR1 is MGHRA and CDR2 is YSYEKL in the germline V gene. This CDR3 has 16 residues. V shed 0 bases and J shed 5 bases, with 15 bases lying between them. Of note for this clone: Its antigen remains unknown.

CD45RO-negative cells were positively selected for CCR7, leaving out terminally differentiated effector memory CD45RA+ cells. The sequencing sample was made of naive CD8+ T cells sorted from blood. This receptor was obtained from a woman aged 25 to 45 in good health. The chain is built from TRBV4-1 and TRBJ2-3; D not resolved. Written as DNA, the CDR3 is TGCGCCAGCAGCCAAGATTATTTCAATAACCAAGATACGCAGTATTTT. Protein: CASSQDYFNNQDTQYF.